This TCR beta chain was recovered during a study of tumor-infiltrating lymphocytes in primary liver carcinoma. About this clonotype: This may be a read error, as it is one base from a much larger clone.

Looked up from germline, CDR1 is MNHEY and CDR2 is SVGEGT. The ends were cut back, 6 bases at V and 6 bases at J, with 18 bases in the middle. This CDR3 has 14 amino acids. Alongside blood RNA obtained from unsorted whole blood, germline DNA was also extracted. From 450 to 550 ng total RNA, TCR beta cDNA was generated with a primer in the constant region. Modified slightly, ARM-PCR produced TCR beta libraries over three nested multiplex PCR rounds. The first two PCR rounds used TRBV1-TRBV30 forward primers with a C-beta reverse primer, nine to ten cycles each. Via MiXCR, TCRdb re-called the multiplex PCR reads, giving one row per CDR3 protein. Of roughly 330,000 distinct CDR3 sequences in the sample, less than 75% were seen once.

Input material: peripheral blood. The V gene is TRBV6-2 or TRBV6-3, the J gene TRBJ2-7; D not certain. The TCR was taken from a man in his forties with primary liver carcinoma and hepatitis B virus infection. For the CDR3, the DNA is TGTGCCAGCAGCTTTACAAGGGAAGAGGTCGAGCAGTACTTC. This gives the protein CASSFTREEVEQYF.